What follows are 10 T cell receptor beta chains derived from one specimen sequenced in a study of early T cells in non-severe SARS-CoV-2 infection. Each CDR3 protein gets one entry after TCRdb re-called the 5' RACE reads with MiXCR. Of about 59,000 distinct CDR3 sequences listed, 13% are singletons. The specimen was whole blood, collected at baseline. These receptors originate from an adult who was a healthcare worker with PCR-confirmed SARS-CoV-2 infection or an uninfected control (not recorded which).

Ten or more counts support this clonotype. The rearrangement links TRBV4-1 to TRBJ2-5, with a weak D call TRBD2 (6 bases). The CDR3 has 13 residues. Trimming shortened V by 4 bases and J by 5 bases, and 11 bases separated the two germline ends. Germline V CDR1 and CDR2: MGHRA, YSYEKL. CDR3 residues: CASSRGGVETQYF. The CDR3 nucleotides are TGCGCCAGCAGCCGAGGAGGGGTGGAGACCCAGTACTTC.

This clonotype was detected only a few times. V gene TRBV29-1 combines with J gene TRBJ2-7; D may correspond to TRBD1 or TRBD2 (5 bases each). V was shortened by 4 bases and J by 7 bases, with 17 bases between the two germline ends. The CDR3 runs to 13 residues. CDR1 and CDR2 (germline): SQVTM, ANQGSEA. Here the CDR3 reads CSVGLVGTTEQYF. CDR3 nucleotides: TGCAGCGTTGGGCTAGTTGGGACCACTGAGCAGTACTTC.

With respect to this clonotype: The junction departs from the called germline gene at one end, perhaps through a read error. The V gene is TRBV3-1, the J gene TRBJ2-1, with TRBD2 matching over 9 bases. Germline V lookup: CDR1 LGHDT, CDR2 YNNKEL (reference sequence). This CDR3 contains 13 residues. CDR3 loop: CASSGGRYNKQFF. The CDR3 DNA follows: TGTGCCAGTAGCGGGGGACGTTACAATAAGCAGTTCTTC.

There are a few counts of this clonotype. The V gene is TRBV11-2, the J gene TRBJ2-1; D might be TRBD1 (6 bases). Germline-derived CDR1 and CDR2 are SGHAT and FQNNGV. V lost 4 bases, J lost 7 bases, and 14 bases lay in between. The CDR3 is made up of 14 amino acids. CDR3 region: CASSSRPGANEQFF. In nucleotides, the CDR3 is TGTGCCAGCAGCTCCAGGCCAGGGGCTAATGAGCAGTTCTTC.

There are many counts of this clonotype. CDR3 in amino acids: CASSPGTTKRSPLHF. Here the CDR3 DNA reads TGCGCCAGCAGCCCGGGGACAACAAAGCGTTCACCCCTCCACTTT. The chain is built from TRBV5-1 and TRBJ1-6; D is possibly TRBD1 (6 bases). The CDR3 contains 15 residues. V lost 4 bases to trimming and J lost 9 bases, with 17 bases between them. Looked up from germline, CDR1 is SGHRS and CDR2 is YFSETQ.

The chain recombines TRBV24-1 with TRBJ2-7; 7 bases align to TRBD2. J gave up 3 bases and V 4 bases, and 2 bases lay outside the gene matches. The CDR3 covers 13 residues. In germline, CDR1 is KGHDR, CDR2 SFDVKD. The CDR3 nucleotides read TGTGCCACCAGTGAGGGGGGGAGCTACGAGCAGTACTTC. Its translation: CATSEGGSYEQYF.

This clonotype was seen many times. V and J are TRBV27 and TRBJ1-2, with 7 bases matching TRBD1. Germline loops: CDR1 MNHEY, CDR2 SMNVEV (reference sequence). The CDR3 length is 13 residues. Unmatched junction bases numbered 7, after V lost 5 bases and J lost 7 bases. The CDR3 nucleotides read TGTGCCAGCAGTACGACAGGGTGGGTTGGCTACACCTTC. Its translation is CASSTTGWVGYTF.

This clonotype was seen a handful of times. This chain links TRBV18 with TRBJ2-1; TRBD1 agrees at 9 bases. In germline, CDR1 is KGHSH, CDR2 LQKENI. The V gene end was trimmed by 0 bases and the J gene end by 4 bases; junction bases not matched to a gene: 4. The CDR3 runs 16 residues. In DNA, the CDR3 is TGTGCCAGCTCACCACCGACAGGGGGATTATACAATGAGCAGTTCTTC. It yields the protein CASSPPTGGLYNEQFF.

This clonotype has more than one count but fewer than ten. V is TRBV5-1 and J is TRBJ2-1; TRBD2 matches at 10 bases. The CDR3 spans 15 residues. The V gene's germline CDR1 is SGHRS and CDR2 YFSETQ. Trimming removed 0 bases from V and 7 bases from J; junction bases left unmatched: 4. CDR3 amino acids: CASSLELAGPNEQFF. CDR3 coding DNA: TGCGCCAGCAGCTTGGAACTAGCGGGACCTAATGAGCAGTTCTTC.

There are a few counts of this clonotype. This sequence joins TRBV24-1 and TRBJ1-2, with no clear D. Germline V lookup: CDR1 KGHDR, CDR2 SFDVKD. Trimming stripped 4 bases from V and 2 bases from J, with 19 bases between. The CDR3 covers 17 residues. As DNA, the CDR3 is TGTGCCACCAGTGACCCAAGGGAAACAGAGCCAAACTATGGCTACACCTTC. It translates to CATSDPRETEPNYGYTF.